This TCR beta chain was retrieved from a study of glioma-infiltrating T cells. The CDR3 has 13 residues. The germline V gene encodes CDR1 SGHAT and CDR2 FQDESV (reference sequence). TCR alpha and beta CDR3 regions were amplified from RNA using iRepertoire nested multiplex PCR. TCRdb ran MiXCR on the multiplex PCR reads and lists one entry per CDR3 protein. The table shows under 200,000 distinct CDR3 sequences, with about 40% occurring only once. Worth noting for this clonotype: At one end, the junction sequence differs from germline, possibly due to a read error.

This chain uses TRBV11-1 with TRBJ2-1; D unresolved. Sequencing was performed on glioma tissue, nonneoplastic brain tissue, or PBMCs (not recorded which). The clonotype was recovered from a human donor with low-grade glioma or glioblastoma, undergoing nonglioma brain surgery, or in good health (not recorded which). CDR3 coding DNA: TGTACCAGCAGCTTAGCAGGTGGAAATGAGCAGTTCTTC. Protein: CTSSLAGGNEQFF.